Below, one TCR beta chain is given with its context. Its antigen is not known. This record belongs to a study of beta chain features in type 1 diabetes. Study-level background: The samples had around 100 million sorted cells examined in all. Notes on the study in general: Reduced insertions and increased deletions marked VDJ junctions in type 1 diabetes patients. Shorter TCRB CDR3s, moderately but significantly so, marked every one of the four CD4+ subsets in Type 1 diabetes patients.

cDNA synthesis used the whole RNA isolate, giving expressed TCRB sequences. Reads from naive, central memory and regulatory T cell samples averaged approximately 3.4 million. Using immunoSEQ multiplex PCR, the repertoire was profiled, and TCRdb retains in-frame clones only, with some absent. The top ten clones hold about 0.7% of a sample with around 170,000 clones, approximately 8.8% of them seen once. Sequenced: central memory CD4+ T cells from blood. The clonotype was recovered from a woman under 40 with type 1 diabetes.

CDR3 nucleotide sequence: TGTGCCAGCACCCCGTTCGGGCTAGCGGGAGGTCGGGGCACCGGGGAGCTGTTTTTT. Residues: CASTPFGLAGGRGTGELFF. This chain joins TRBV27 and TRBJ2-2; 11 nucleotides agree with TRBD2. The CDR3 runs to 19 residues. V was clipped by 7 bases and J by 4 bases; unmatched bases: 17. Looked up from germline, CDR1 is MNHEY and CDR2 is SMNVEV (reference sequence).